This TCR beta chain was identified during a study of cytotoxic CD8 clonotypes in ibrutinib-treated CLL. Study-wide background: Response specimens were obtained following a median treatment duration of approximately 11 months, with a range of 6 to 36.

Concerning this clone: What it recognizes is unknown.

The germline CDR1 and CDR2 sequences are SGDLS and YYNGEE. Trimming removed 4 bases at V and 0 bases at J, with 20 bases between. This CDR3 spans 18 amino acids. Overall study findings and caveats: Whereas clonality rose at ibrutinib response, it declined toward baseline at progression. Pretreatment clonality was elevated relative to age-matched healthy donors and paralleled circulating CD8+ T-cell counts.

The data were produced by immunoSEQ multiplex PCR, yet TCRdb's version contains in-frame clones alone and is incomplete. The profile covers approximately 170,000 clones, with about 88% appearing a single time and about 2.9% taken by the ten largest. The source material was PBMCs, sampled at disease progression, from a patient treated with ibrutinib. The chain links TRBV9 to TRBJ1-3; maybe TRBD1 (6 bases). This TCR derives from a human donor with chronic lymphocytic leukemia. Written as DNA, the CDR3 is TGTGCCAGCAGCCCGCCGGGTTCGGGGGCGGCCTCTGGAAACACCATATATTTT. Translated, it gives CASSPPGSGAASGNTIYF.